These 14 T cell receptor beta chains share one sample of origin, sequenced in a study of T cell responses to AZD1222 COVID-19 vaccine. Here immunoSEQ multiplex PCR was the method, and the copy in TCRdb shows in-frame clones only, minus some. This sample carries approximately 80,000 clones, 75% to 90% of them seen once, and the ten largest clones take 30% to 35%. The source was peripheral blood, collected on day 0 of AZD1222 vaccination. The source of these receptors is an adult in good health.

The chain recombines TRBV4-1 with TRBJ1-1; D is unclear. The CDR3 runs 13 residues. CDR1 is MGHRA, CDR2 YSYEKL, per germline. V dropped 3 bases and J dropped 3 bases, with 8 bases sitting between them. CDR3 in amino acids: CASSHLRDTEAFF. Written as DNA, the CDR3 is TGCGCCAGCAGCCACCTCCGGGACACTGAAGCTTTCTTT.

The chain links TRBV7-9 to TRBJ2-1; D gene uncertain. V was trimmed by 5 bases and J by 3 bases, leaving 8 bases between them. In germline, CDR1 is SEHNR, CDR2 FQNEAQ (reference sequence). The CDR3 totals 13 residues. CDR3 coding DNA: TGTGCCAGCAGCCTTACCCTCTACAATGAGCAGTTCTTC. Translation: CASSLTLYNEQFF. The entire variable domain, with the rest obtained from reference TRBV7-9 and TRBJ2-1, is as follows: DTGVSQNPRHKITKRGQNVTFRCDPISEHNRLYWYRQTLGQGPEFLTYFQNEAQLEKSRLLSDRFSAERPKGSFSTLEIQRTEQGDSAMYLCASSLTLYNEQFFGPGTRLTVL.

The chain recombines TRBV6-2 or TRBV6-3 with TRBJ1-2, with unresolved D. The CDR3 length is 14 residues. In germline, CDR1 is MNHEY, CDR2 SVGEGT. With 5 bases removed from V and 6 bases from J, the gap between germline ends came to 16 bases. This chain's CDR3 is CASSQTGKYDGYTF. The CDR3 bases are TGTGCCAGCAGTCAGACGGGAAAATACGATGGCTACACCTTC.

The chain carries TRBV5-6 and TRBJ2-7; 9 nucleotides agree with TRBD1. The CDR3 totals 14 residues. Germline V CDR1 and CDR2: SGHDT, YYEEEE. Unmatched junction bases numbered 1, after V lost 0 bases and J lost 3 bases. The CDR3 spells CASSLGTGVYEQYF. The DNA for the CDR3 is TGTGCCAGCAGCTTGGGGACAGGGGTCTACGAGCAGTACTTC.

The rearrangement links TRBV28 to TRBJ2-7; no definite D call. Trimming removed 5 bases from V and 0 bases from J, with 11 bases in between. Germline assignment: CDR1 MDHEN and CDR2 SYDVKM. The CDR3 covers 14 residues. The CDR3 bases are TGTGCCAGCAGTCCCCGGGTTTCCTCCTACGAGCAGTACTTC. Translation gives CASSPRVSSYEQYF.

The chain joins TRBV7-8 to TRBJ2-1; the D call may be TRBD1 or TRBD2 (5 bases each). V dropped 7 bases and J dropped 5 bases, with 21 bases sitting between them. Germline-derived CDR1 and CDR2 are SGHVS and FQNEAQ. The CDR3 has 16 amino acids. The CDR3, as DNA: TGTGCCAGCACCGGTCTCCTTGGGGGTTGGGACAATGAGCAGTTCTTC. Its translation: CASTGLLGGWDNEQFF.

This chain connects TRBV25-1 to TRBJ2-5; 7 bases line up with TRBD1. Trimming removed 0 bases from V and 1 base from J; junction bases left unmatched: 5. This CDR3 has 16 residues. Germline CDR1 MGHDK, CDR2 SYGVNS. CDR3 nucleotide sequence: TGTGCCAGCAGTGAATATAACAGGGGTATCCAAGAGACCCAGTACTTC. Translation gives CASSEYNRGIQETQYF.

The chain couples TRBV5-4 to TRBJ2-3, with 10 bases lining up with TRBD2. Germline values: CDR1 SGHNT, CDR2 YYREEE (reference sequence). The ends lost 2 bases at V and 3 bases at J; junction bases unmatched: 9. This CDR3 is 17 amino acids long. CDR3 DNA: TGTGCCAGCAGCTTCCGGACTAGCGGCAGTGGGACAGATACGCAGTATTTT. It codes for CASSFRTSGSGTDTQYF.

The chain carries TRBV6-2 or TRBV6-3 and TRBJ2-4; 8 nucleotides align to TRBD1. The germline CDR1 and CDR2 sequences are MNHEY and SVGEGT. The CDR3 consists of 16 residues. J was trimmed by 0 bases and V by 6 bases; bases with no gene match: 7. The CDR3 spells CASSPQGAVAKNIQYF. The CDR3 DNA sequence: TGTGCCAGCAGCCCCCAGGGGGCGGTAGCCAAAAACATTCAGTACTTC.

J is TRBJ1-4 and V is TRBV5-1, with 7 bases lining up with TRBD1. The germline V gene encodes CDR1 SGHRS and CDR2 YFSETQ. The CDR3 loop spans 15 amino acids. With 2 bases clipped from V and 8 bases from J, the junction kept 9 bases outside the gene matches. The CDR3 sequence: CASSFQGVGGEKLFF. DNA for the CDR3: TGCGCCAGCAGCTTTCAGGGGGTTGGAGGCGAAAAACTGTTTTTT.

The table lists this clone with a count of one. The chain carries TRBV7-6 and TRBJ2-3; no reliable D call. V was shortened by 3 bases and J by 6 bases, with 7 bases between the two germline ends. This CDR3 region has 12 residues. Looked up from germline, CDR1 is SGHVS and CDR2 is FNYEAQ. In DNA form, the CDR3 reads TGTGCCAGCAGCTTTGAGTCCGATACGCAGTATTTT. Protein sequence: CASSFESDTQYF. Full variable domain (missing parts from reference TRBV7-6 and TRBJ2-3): GAGVSQSPRYKVTKRGQDVALRCDPISGHVSLYWYRQALGQGPEFLTYFNYEAQQDKSGLPNDRFSAERPEGSISTLTIQRTEQRDSAMYRCASSFESDTQYFGPGTRLTVL.

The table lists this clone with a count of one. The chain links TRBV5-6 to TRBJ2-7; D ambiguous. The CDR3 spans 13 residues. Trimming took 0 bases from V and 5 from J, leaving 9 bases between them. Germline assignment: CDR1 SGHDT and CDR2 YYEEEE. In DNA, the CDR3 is TGTGCCAGCAGCTTGGGGAGTATCCACGAGCAGTACTTC. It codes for CASSLGSIHEQYF.

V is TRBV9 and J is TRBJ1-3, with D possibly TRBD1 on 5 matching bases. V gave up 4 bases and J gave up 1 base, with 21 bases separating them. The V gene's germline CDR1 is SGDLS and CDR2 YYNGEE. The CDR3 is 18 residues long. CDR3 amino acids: CASSPGGDPGRSGNTIYF. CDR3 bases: TGTGCCAGCAGCCCCGGGGGTGACCCGGGAAGGTCTGGAAACACCATATATTTT.

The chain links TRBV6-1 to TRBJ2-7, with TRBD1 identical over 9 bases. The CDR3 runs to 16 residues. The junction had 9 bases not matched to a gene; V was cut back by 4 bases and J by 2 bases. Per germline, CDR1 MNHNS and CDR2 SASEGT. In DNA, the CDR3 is TGTGCCAGCAGTGTACTACCGGGACAGGGCGCCTACGAGCAGTACTTC. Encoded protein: CASSVLPGQGAYEQYF.